The 32 T cell receptor beta chains below all came from one sample that was sequenced in a study of cytomegalovirus exposure and HLA in healthy donors. Assay: immunoSEQ multiplex PCR; the TCRdb copy retains only in-frame clones and omits some. The table records about 220,000 clones, around nine tenths of them present only once. Input material: PBMCs. The receptors come from a woman aged 18-30 years in good health and CMV-seronegative.

The V gene is TRBV6-1, the J gene TRBJ1-2; a possible D gene is TRBD1 (5 bases). Trimming took 4 bases from V and 7 from J, leaving 19 bases between them. This CDR3 has 15 residues. In germline, CDR1 is MNHNS, CDR2 SASEGT. In DNA, the CDR3 is TGTGCCAGCAGTGCCGCTTCGGGAGGGGTGTTTGGCTACACCTTC. Its translation is CASSAASGGVFGYTF.

V and J are TRBV19 and TRBJ2-2, with TRBD1 as a possible D gene (5 bases). V was clipped by 10 bases and J by 0 bases, with 15 bases between them. This CDR3 contains 15 residues. CDR1 is LNHDA, CDR2 SQIVND, per germline (reference sequence). CDR3 region: CAIGQGASNTGELFF. The CDR3 DNA is TGTGCCATCGGGCAAGGGGCCTCGAACACCGGGGAGCTGTTTTTT. Together with reference TRBV19 and TRBJ2-2, the CDR3 gives the full variable domain: DGGITQSPKYLFRKEGQNVTLSCEQNLNHDAMYWYRQDPGQGLRLIYYSQIVNDFQKGDIAEGYSVSREKKESFPLTVTSAQKNPTAFYLCAIGQGASNTGELFFGEGSRLTVL.

The chain is built from TRBV30 and TRBJ1-1, with no clear D. V was shortened by 1 base and J by 5 bases, with 11 bases between the two germline ends. There are 13 residues in the CDR3. Germline CDR1 is GTSNPN and CDR2 is SVGIG (reference sequence). CDR3 in DNA: TGTGCCTGGAGTGAGAGGAGTCGAACTGAAGCTTTCTTT. Protein product: CAWSERSRTEAFF.

V usage is TRBV29-1 and J usage is TRBJ2-7; possible D gene TRBD1, 5 bases. CDR1 and CDR2 (germline): SQVTM, ANQGSEA. The CDR3 loop spans 11 amino acids. The germline V and J ends were trimmed by 2 bases and 4 bases, with 6 bases remaining between them. The CDR3 is CSVESGYEQYF. The CDR3, as DNA: TGCAGCGTTGAATCAGGGTACGAGCAGTACTTC.

The chain has TRBV5-6 and TRBJ2-7; 9 positions agree with TRBD1. This CDR3 spans 18 amino acids. V dropped 4 bases and J dropped 2; count of bases not matched to a gene: 16. Germline values: CDR1 SGHDT, CDR2 YYEEEE. The CDR3 reads CASSAGQGTLVKTYEQYF. CDR3 nucleotides: TGTGCCAGCAGCGCGGGACAGGGAACGTTGGTGAAGACCTACGAGCAGTACTTC.

The CDR3 DNA reads TGTGCCAGCAGCGGACGCCTAGCGCCGAACACCGGGGAGCTGTTTTTT. This codes for CASSGRLAPNTGELFF. The J gene is TRBJ2-2, the V gene TRBV9; D perhaps matches TRBD2 (6 bases). Trimming pared 3 bases from V and 0 bases from J, leaving 12 bases between. This CDR3 spans 16 amino acids. Germline CDR1 is SGDLS and CDR2 is YYNGEE.

This chain uses TRBV5-1 with TRBJ1-6; maybe TRBD1 (6 bases). CDR1 is SGHRS and CDR2 is YFSETQ in the germline V gene. V was shortened by 2 bases and J by 6 bases, with 12 bases between the two germline ends. The CDR3 runs to 15 residues. Written as DNA, the CDR3 is TGCGCCAGCAGCTTATCAGGGGCCCTTAATTCACCCCTCCACTTT. Its translation: CASSLSGALNSPLHF.

The chain carries TRBV6-5 and TRBJ1-2; D remains unclear. Germline V CDR1 and CDR2: MNHEY, SVGAGI. The V end was cut by 6 bases, the J end by 2 bases, with 10 bases between. The CDR3 is 13 residues long. The CDR3 DNA reads TGTGCCAGCAGGAAGACACAAAACTATGGCTACACCTTC. Its translation: CASRKTQNYGYTF.

This clone was seen only once. The chain has TRBV28 and TRBJ1-2; 9 bases are shared with TRBD1. The CDR3 extends over 15 amino acids. Germline CDR1 is MDHEN and CDR2 is SYDVKM. Trimming took 2 bases from V and 3 from J; bases not matched to a gene: 4. CDR3 in DNA: TGTGCCAGCAGTTTAACAGGGGGCTCACACTATGGCTACACCTTC. Protein sequence: CASSLTGGSHYGYTF.

The chain links TRBV10-3 to TRBJ2-1; 12 bases are a match to TRBD2. V trimming: 5 bases; J trimming: 8 bases; junction bases outside the gene matches: 7. This CDR3 spans 15 amino acids. Germline CDR1 reads ENHRY; CDR2 reads SYGVKD. DNA of the CDR3: TGTGCCATCAGTATACTAGCGGGAGGAGGAGATGAGCAGTTCTTC. Translating gives CAISILAGGGDEQFF.

This chain uses TRBV6-1 with TRBJ2-7, with D perhaps matching TRBD1 (6 bases). With 0 bases removed from V and 3 bases from J, the gap between germline ends came to 15 bases. The CDR3 spans 16 residues. Germline V gene sequence: CDR1 MNHNS, CDR2 SASEGT. CDR3 residues: CASSEAAAGVFYEQYF. CDR3 bases: TGTGCCAGCAGTGAAGCGGCGGCAGGGGTTTTCTACGAGCAGTACTTC.

The chain carries TRBV2 and TRBJ2-1; 11 bases map to TRBD2. The CDR3 is 16 amino acids. Looked up from germline, CDR1 is SNHLY and CDR2 is FYNNEI. V trimming: 6 bases; J trimming: 7 bases; junction bases outside the gene matches: 11. The CDR3 protein is CASRDVQGLAANEQFF. CDR3 DNA sequence: TGTGCCAGCAGGGACGTCCAGGGACTAGCGGCGAATGAGCAGTTCTTC. The full variable domain, in which reference TRBV2 and TRBJ2-1 provide the parts outside the CDR3, is EPEVTQTPSHQVTQMGQEVILRCVPISNHLYFYWYRQILGQKVEFLVSFYNNEISEKSEIFDDQFSVERPDGSNFTLKIRSTKLEDSAMYFCASRDVQGLAANEQFFGPGTRLTVL.

The chain has TRBV28 and TRBJ2-7, with a weak D call TRBD2 (5 bases). Deletions cut 7 bases from V and 0 bases from J, with 19 bases between. Germline CDR1 reads MDHEN; CDR2 reads SYDVKM. This CDR3 has 16 amino acids. The DNA for the CDR3 is TGTGCCAGCATCCCCCCGGGGTCCTCGAGCTCCTACGAGCAGTACTTC. Translating it yields CASIPPGSSSSYEQYF.

This sequence joins TRBV5-4 and TRBJ2-2, with 7 positions matching TRBD1. This CDR3 is 15 amino acids long. The trim removed 4 bases at V and 1 base at J, leaving 4 bases unmatched. Looked up from germline, CDR1 is SGHNT and CDR2 is YYREEE (reference sequence). The CDR3 DNA is TGTGCCAGCAGCCCGGGACAGCTGAACACCGGGGAGCTGTTTTTT. Residues: CASSPGQLNTGELFF.

This sequence joins TRBV6-5 and TRBJ1-4; a possible D gene is TRBD1 (6 bases). In germline, CDR1 is MNHEY, CDR2 SVGAGI. The length of the CDR3 is 16 residues. V was trimmed by 2 bases and J by 7 bases, leaving 17 bases between them. The CDR3 loop reads CASSYATGSGREKLFF. As DNA, the CDR3 is TGTGCCAGCAGTTACGCCACAGGGTCGGGACGTGAAAAACTGTTTTTT.

This chain's CDR3 is CASSPSRADQPQHF. In nucleotides, the CDR3 is TGTGCCAGCAGTCCCTCGCGTGCGGATCAGCCCCAGCATTTT. The J gene is TRBJ1-5, the V gene TRBV28; D unclear. CDR3 length equals 14 residues. Germline assignment: CDR1 MDHEN and CDR2 SYDVKM. The V gene lost 5 bases and the J gene lost 5 bases, with 13 bases spanning the gap.

V and J are TRBV11-3 and TRBJ2-3, with D possibly being TRBD1 (6 bases). Germline lookup yields CDR1 SGHNT and CDR2 YENEEA. The CDR3 length is 14 residues. Trimming cost V 5 bases and J 3 bases, with 12 bases left between them. The CDR3 DNA is TGTGCCAGCAGCCCACACAGGGTGACAGATACGCAGTATTTT. It yields the protein CASSPHRVTDTQYF.

The J gene is TRBJ2-2, the V gene TRBV11-1; 7 positions agree with TRBD2. V lost 1 base to trimming and J lost 0 bases; unmatched junction nucleotides: 8. The CDR3 is 18 amino acids. CDR1 and CDR2 from the germline V gene are SGHAT and FQDESV (reference sequence). CDR3 DNA sequence: TGTGCCAGCAGCTTAGGAGGTCTAGCGGATTCGAACACCGGGGAGCTGTTTTTT. Translating it yields CASSLGGLADSNTGELFF.

This chain connects TRBV6-6 to TRBJ2-5; a possible D gene is TRBD2 (5 bases). Trimming took 5 bases from V and 4 from J, leaving 14 bases between them. CDR3 length equals 14 residues. The germline V gene encodes CDR1 MNHNY and CDR2 SVGAGI (reference sequence). The DNA for the CDR3 is TGTGCCAGCAGTATACAGCGGTGGGGAGAGACCCAGTACTTC. Its translation: CASSIQRWGETQYF.

To note about this clone: It differs at one base from a far larger clone, so likely a read error. The chain links TRBV5-4 to TRBJ1-1; 7 positions match TRBD1. Germline assignment: CDR1 SGHNT and CDR2 YYREEE (reference sequence). The CDR3 has 13 amino acids. The V gene end was trimmed by 4 bases and the J gene end by 2 bases; junction bases not matched to a gene: 2. The chain's CDR3 is CASSRDSNTEAFF. The CDR3 coding sequence is TGTGCCAGCAGCCGGGACAGCAACACTGAAGCTTTCTTT.

The chain joins TRBV7-9 to TRBJ1-1; D unclear. Germline lookup yields CDR1 SEHNR and CDR2 FQNEAQ (reference sequence). Deletions cut 7 bases from V and 7 bases from J, with 13 bases between. This CDR3 is built from 12 residues. This chain's CDR3 is CASNLSTREAFF. Here the CDR3 DNA reads TGTGCCAGCAACTTGAGTACCCGTGAAGCTTTCTTT.

This clone was observed a few times. The gene calls are TRBV7-3 and TRBJ1-1, with D unclear. The germline V and J ends were trimmed by 4 bases and 1 base, with 7 bases remaining between them. Germline-derived CDR1 and CDR2 are SGHTA and FQGTGA. The CDR3 totals 13 residues. The CDR3 region has the DNA TGTGCCAGCAGCTCCCCAGGGAACACTGAAGCTTTCTTT. Its protein product is CASSSPGNTEAFF.

V usage is TRBV28 and J usage is TRBJ1-5; tentatively, D is TRBD1 (5 bases). Germline V gene sequence: CDR1 MDHEN, CDR2 SYDVKM. This CDR3 spans 14 amino acids. V lost 6 bases and J lost 4, with 13 bases in between. The CDR3 region is CASREGVGNQPQHF. DNA of the CDR3: TGTGCCAGCAGGGAAGGGGTTGGGAATCAGCCCCAGCATTTT.

In this sample, this clone turned up a few times. The chain uses TRBV4-2 and TRBJ2-7, with D perhaps TRBD2 (5 bases). The CDR3 covers 16 residues. The germline CDR1 and CDR2 sequences are LGHNA and YNFKEQ. V gave up 1 base and J gave up 2 bases, with 15 bases separating them. CDR3 DNA: TGTGCCAGCAGCCAAGTGGGAGCGGCATGGACCTACGAGCAGTACTTC. This encodes CASSQVGAAWTYEQYF.

The chain uses TRBV4-1 and TRBJ2-1; 10 bases align to TRBD1. Looked up from germline, CDR1 is MGHRA and CDR2 is YSYEKL. The CDR3 has 16 residues. J was trimmed by 3 bases and V by 7 bases; bases with no gene match: 9. The CDR3 sequence: CASTNPGTGVYNEQFF. CDR3 bases: TGCGCCAGCACCAACCCCGGGACAGGGGTCTACAATGAGCAGTTCTTC.

Points on this clone: At one end, the junction sequence differs from germline, possibly due to a read error. This chain links TRBV19 with TRBJ1-2; D not certain. Germline CDR1 is LNHDA and CDR2 is SQIVND (reference sequence). The CDR3 has 11 amino acids. CDR3 loop: CASSLGWMSSF. CDR3 DNA: TGTGCCAGTAGTTTGGGCTGGATGAGTAGCTTC.

J is TRBJ2-1 and V is TRBV7-3; 11 nucleotides line up with TRBD2. The CDR3 has 17 residues. CDR1 SGHTA and CDR2 FQGTGA come from the germline V gene. Germline trimming cut 1 base from V and 5 bases from J; bases unmatched to any gene: 7. The chain's CDR3 is CASSLKLGLADNNEQFF. Written as DNA, the CDR3 is TGTGCCAGCAGCTTAAAATTGGGACTAGCGGATAACAATGAGCAGTTCTTC.

This clone was observed a handful of times. The rearrangement uses TRBV18 and TRBJ1-3; no clear D gene. This CDR3 is built from 14 residues. Germline lookup yields CDR1 KGHSH and CDR2 LQKENI. Trimming removed 2 bases from V and 4 bases from J, with 9 bases in between. The CDR3 region is CASSPSGVGNTIYF. In nucleotides, the CDR3 is TGTGCCAGCTCACCATCCGGGGTCGGAAACACCATATATTTT.

In this sample, this clone turned up a few times. This chain links TRBV5-1 with TRBJ2-5, with a tentative D call TRBD1 (6 bases). The V gene lost 7 bases and the J gene lost 1 base, with 8 bases spanning the gap. The CDR3 spans 12 residues. Germline V CDR1 and CDR2: SGHRS, YFSETQ. CDR3: CASRDTQETQYF. The CDR3, as DNA: TGCGCCAGCCGGGACACCCAAGAGACCCAGTACTTC.

The chain couples TRBV19 to TRBJ1-2; 7 bases are shared with TRBD1. The J segment lost 4 bases and the V segment lost 3 bases, leaving 2 bases of the junction unmatched. The CDR3 length is 13 residues. Germline V gene sequence: CDR1 LNHDA, CDR2 SQIVND (reference sequence). The DNA of the CDR3 is TGTGCCAGTAGTATCGGACAGGTCTATGGCTACACCTTC. It codes for CASSIGQVYGYTF.

The V call is TRBV29-1, the J call TRBJ1-5; D ambiguous. V was cut by 5 bases and J by 0 bases, with 11 bases left in between. Germline CDR1 is SQVTM and CDR2 is ANQGSEA. The CDR3 has 14 residues. The CDR3 DNA sequence: TGCAGCGTTCGAGAGGGTTATAGCAATCAGCCCCAGCATTTT. It yields the protein CSVREGYSNQPQHF.

The chain links TRBV5-6 to TRBJ2-7; TRBD1 agrees at 7 bases. The CDR3 contains 15 residues. Trimming at V came to 4 bases and at J to 4 bases, leaving 11 bases not matched to a gene. Germline CDR1 and CDR2: SGHDT and YYEEEE. This chain's CDR3 is CASSRQGKKEYEQYF. Here the CDR3 DNA reads TGTGCCAGCAGCCGACAGGGTAAAAAAGAATACGAGCAGTACTTC.